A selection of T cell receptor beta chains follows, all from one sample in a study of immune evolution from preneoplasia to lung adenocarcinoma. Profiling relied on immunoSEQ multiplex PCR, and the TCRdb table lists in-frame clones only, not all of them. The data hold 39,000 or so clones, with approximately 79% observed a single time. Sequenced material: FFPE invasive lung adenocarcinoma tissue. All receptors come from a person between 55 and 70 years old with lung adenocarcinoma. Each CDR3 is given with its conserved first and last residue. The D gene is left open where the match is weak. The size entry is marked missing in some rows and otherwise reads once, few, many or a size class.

CDR3aa: CASSKGQGMNTEAFF
CDR3nt: TGTGCCAGTAGTAAAGGACAGGGGATGAACACTGAAGCTTTCTTT
d_gene: TRBD1
v_gene: TRBV19
abundance: .
j_gene: TRBJ1-1

CDR3aa: CASSLAVVNTEAFF
CDR3nt: TGTGCCAGCAGCTTAGCCGTAGTGAACACTGAAGCTTTCTTT
d_gene: .
v_gene: TRBV7-9
abundance: .
j_gene: TRBJ1-1

CDR3aa: CASSPRDRGGRETQYF
CDR3nt: TGCGCCAGCAGCCCCCGGGACAGGGGGGGCCGAGAGACCCAGTACTTC
d_gene: TRBD1
v_gene: TRBV4-3
abundance: .
j_gene: TRBJ2-5

CDR3aa: CASSSRGFSGANVLTF
CDR3nt: TGTGCCAGTAGTTCCCGGGGCTTCTCTGGGGCCAACGTCCTGACTTTC
d_gene: .
v_gene: TRBV19
abundance: .
j_gene: TRBJ2-6

CDR3aa: CATSGGSAGEKLFF
CDR3nt: TGTGCCACCTCTGGGGGCAGTGCAGGGGAAAAACTGTTTTTT
d_gene: .
v_gene: TRBV15
abundance: .
j_gene: TRBJ1-4

CDR3aa: CASSPAVRGYGYTF
CDR3nt: TGTGCCAGCAGTCCGGCCGTAAGGGGCTATGGCTACACCTTC
d_gene: .
v_gene: TRBV6-6
abundance: .
j_gene: TRBJ1-2

CDR3aa: CATSKNSGDTQYF
CDR3nt: TGTGCCACCAGCAAAAATAGCGGGGATACGCAGTATTTT
d_gene: TRBD2
v_gene: TRBV15
abundance: few
j_gene: TRBJ2-3

CDR3aa: CASSLSSGANVLTF
CDR3nt: TGTGCCAGCAGTTTGAGCTCTGGGGCCAACGTCCTGACTTTC
d_gene: .
v_gene: TRBV27
abundance: once
j_gene: TRBJ2-6

CDR3aa: CASTSQVNNEQFF
CDR3nt: TGTGCCAGCACCTCTCAGGTCAACAATGAGCAGTTCTTC
d_gene: .
v_gene: TRBV6-6
abundance: .
j_gene: TRBJ2-1

CDR3aa: CANSQKQGSPTEAFF
CDR3nt: TGTGCCAACAGCCAAAAACAGGGGTCCCCCACTGAAGCTTTCTTT
d_gene: TRBD1
v_gene: TRBV4-2
abundance: .
j_gene: TRBJ1-1

CDR3aa: CASSEDSSYNEQFF
CDR3nt: TGTGCCAGCAGTGAAGACAGCTCCTACAATGAGCAGTTCTTC
d_gene: .
v_gene: TRBV6-1
abundance: .
j_gene: TRBJ2-1

CDR3aa: CASSGRQGGAFF
CDR3nt: TGTGCCAGCAGCGGGCGACAGGGGGGAGCTTTCTTT
d_gene: TRBD1
v_gene: TRBV13
abundance: .
j_gene: TRBJ1-1